The 31 T cell receptor beta chains presented below share a single source sample, sequenced in a study of early T cells in non-severe SARS-CoV-2 infection. TCRdb re-analysed the 5' RACE reads in MiXCR, keeping a single row per CDR3 protein. The data contain about 99,000 distinct CDR3 sequences, over 15% of them singletons. Sample: whole blood. The origin of the receptors is an adult who was a healthcare worker with PCR-confirmed SARS-CoV-2 infection or an uninfected control (not recorded which).

This clonotype was recorded at least ten times. The chain employs TRBV27 and TRBJ2-7; D possibly corresponds to TRBD2 (7 bases). The germline gives CDR1 MNHEY, CDR2 SMNVEV (reference sequence). This CDR3 contains 15 residues. V dropped 2 bases and J dropped 0 bases, with 11 bases sitting between them. The CDR3: CASSLAGAPSYEQYF. CDR3 coding DNA: TGTGCCAGCAGTTTAGCGGGGGCCCCCTCCTACGAGCAGTACTTC.

This clonotype was seen more than once but under ten times. V gene TRBV29-1 combines with J gene TRBJ1-1; D unresolved. Germline CDR1 SQVTM, CDR2 ANQGSEA. The CDR3 spans 14 residues. Trimming removed 6 bases at V and 1 base at J, with 15 bases between. The CDR3 loop reads CSVRVAGSNTEAFF. The CDR3 nucleotides are TGCAGCGTACGAGTGGCGGGGTCGAACACTGAAGCTTTCTTT.

V and J are TRBV2 and TRBJ2-1; no definite D call. Germline loops: CDR1 SNHLY, CDR2 FYNNEI. V shed 9 bases and J shed 3 bases, with 15 bases lying between them. This CDR3 comprises 14 residues. CDR3 in DNA: TGTGCCAGTACCCTTGGTCCGATCTACAATGAGCAGTTCTTC. Encoded protein: CASTLGPIYNEQFF.

This clonotype was counted only a few times. The genes are TRBV20-1 and TRBJ2-7; the match to TRBD2 covers 8 bases. With 6 bases clipped from V and 1 base from J, the junction kept 14 bases outside the gene matches. The germline V gene has CDR1 DFQATT and CDR2 SNEGSKA (reference sequence). The CDR3 is 16 amino acids. The CDR3: CSAKPALAVVSYEQYF. In DNA form, the CDR3 reads TGCAGTGCGAAACCAGCACTAGCGGTCGTGTCCTACGAGCAGTACTTC.

The chain links TRBV20-1 to TRBJ2-2; D perhaps matches TRBD2 (6 bases). The germline V gene encodes CDR1 DFQATT and CDR2 SNEGSKA (reference sequence). The ends were cut back, 5 bases at V and 6 bases at J, with 7 bases in the middle. The CDR3 consists of 11 residues. The CDR3 sequence: CSAWEAGELFF. CDR3 coding DNA: TGCAGTGCTTGGGAGGCCGGGGAGCTGTTTTTT.

The table lists this clonotype with a few counts. V usage is TRBV6-6 and J usage is TRBJ2-1; no definite D call. Germline CDR1 MNHNY, CDR2 SVGAGI (reference sequence). The CDR3 totals 16 residues. The V gene lost 2 bases and the J gene lost 4 bases, with 15 bases spanning the gap. The CDR3 DNA reads as TGTGCCAGCAGTTACGGTTCGCCGGTGGAGTACAATGAGCAGTTCTTC. Protein sequence: CASSYGSPVEYNEQFF.

This clonotype came up a few times. V and J are TRBV20-1 and TRBJ1-4; possible D gene TRBD1, 5 bases. The germline V and J ends were trimmed by 5 bases and 4 bases, with 11 bases remaining between them. The CDR3 length is 13 residues. The germline V gene encodes CDR1 DFQATT and CDR2 SNEGSKA (reference sequence). In DNA form, the CDR3 reads TGCAGTGCTCAACGGGACGGTAATGAAAAACTGTTTTTT. It translates to CSAQRDGNEKLFF.

The chain combines TRBV2 with TRBJ1-5, with TRBD1 as a possible D gene (5 bases). V was clipped by 6 bases and J by 1 base, with 10 bases between them. The CDR3 has 14 amino acids. CDR1 and CDR2 from the germline V gene are SNHLY and FYNNEI. The CDR3 DNA reads TGTGCCAGCAGACCGGGACTCAGCAATCAGCCCCAGCATTTT. Translation gives CASRPGLSNQPQHF.

The genes are TRBV28 and TRBJ1-1; D is ambiguous. Germline lookup yields CDR1 MDHEN and CDR2 SYDVKM. With 2 bases removed from V and 5 bases from J, the gap between germline ends came to 9 bases. The CDR3 extends over 13 amino acids. DNA of the CDR3: TGTGCCAGCAGTTTAGCCGCGGGGACTGAAGCTTTCTTT. Protein product: CASSLAAGTEAFF.

This clonotype was observed a few times. The chain uses TRBV7-9 and TRBJ2-3, with 7 nucleotides matching TRBD2. Germline loops: CDR1 SEHNR, CDR2 FQNEAQ (reference sequence). Unmatched junction bases numbered 3, after V lost 1 base and J lost 2 bases. The CDR3 totals 15 residues. This CDR3 is CASSLDQRDTDTQYF. CDR3 sequence (DNA): TGTGCCAGCAGCTTAGATCAGCGGGACACAGATACGCAGTATTTT.

The chain uses TRBV20-1 and TRBJ2-3; maybe TRBD2 (6 bases). The CDR3 is made up of 13 amino acids. Germline V gene sequence: CDR1 DFQATT, CDR2 SNEGSKA (reference sequence). V lost 3 bases and J 0 bases, leaving 7 bases between the germline ends. The CDR3 region has the DNA TGCAGTGCTAGGACTAGAAGCACAGATACGCAGTATTTT. The encoded protein is CSARTRSTDTQYF.

A few counts support this clonotype. V usage is TRBV7-8 and J usage is TRBJ1-6, with D possibly TRBD1 on 5 matching bases. CDR3 length equals 14 residues. CDR1 SGHVS and CDR2 FQNEAQ come from the germline V gene. Trimming took 1 base from V and 5 from J, leaving 6 bases between them. DNA for the CDR3: TGTGCCAGCAGCTTAGGGGGGAATAATTCACCCCTCCACTTT. Translating gives CASSLGGNNSPLHF.

This clonotype was detected a few times. V gene TRBV29-1 combines with J gene TRBJ1-1; D is perhaps TRBD1 (6 bases). CDR1 SQVTM and CDR2 ANQGSEA come from the germline V gene. Trimming cost V 4 bases and J 5 bases, with 8 bases left between them. This CDR3 spans 11 amino acids. For the CDR3, the DNA is TGCAGCGTTGCAGGGGCTACTGAAGCTTTCTTT. Protein sequence: CSVAGATEAFF.

This clonotype occurred a few times. The rearrangement links TRBV5-6 to TRBJ2-7; 7 bases match TRBD2. The CDR3 contains 14 residues. Germline CDR1 and CDR2: SGHDT and YYEEEE. J lost 6 bases, V lost 3 bases, and 9 bases had no gene match. CDR3 sequence: CASSYPTSPSEQYF. CDR3 coding DNA: TGTGCCAGCAGCTATCCGACTAGCCCTTCCGAGCAGTACTTC.

As regards this clonotype: This may stem from a read error, because a much larger clone lies one nucleotide away. The chain recombines TRBV19 with TRBJ2-2; no firm D call. Germline CDR1 and CDR2: LNHDA and SQIVND (reference sequence). This CDR3 is 14 amino acids long. For the CDR3, the DNA is TGTGCCAGTAGTATAGTAGGAGTCACCGCGGAGCTGTTTTTT. Protein product: CASSIVGVTAELFF.

The chain couples TRBV20-1 to TRBJ2-7; TRBD2 aligns across 10 bases. Unmatched junction bases numbered 1, after V lost 1 base and J lost 4 bases. This CDR3 is 13 amino acids long. Germline V gene lookup returns CDR1 DFQATT and CDR2 SNEGSKA (reference sequence). The DNA of the CDR3 is TGCAGTGCTAGAGGGACTAGCGGATACGAGCAGTACTTC. The encoded protein is CSARGTSGYEQYF.

This chain links TRBV12-3 or TRBV12-4 with TRBJ2-5; 12 bases map to TRBD1. CDR3 length: 15 amino acids. The trim removed 6 bases at V and 4 bases at J, leaving 6 bases unmatched. CDR3: CASSRGQGALETQYF. The CDR3 bases are TGTGCCAGCAGCCGGGGACAGGGGGCTCTAGAGACCCAGTACTTC.

The V and J genes are TRBV13 and TRBJ1-1, with a possible D match to TRBD1 (5 bases). The CDR3 totals 16 residues. Germline assignment: CDR1 PRHDT and CDR2 FYEKMQ (reference sequence). Trimming cost V 0 bases and J 1 base, with 12 bases left between them. The CDR3 spells CASSLGLGDANTEAFF. The CDR3 DNA reads as TGTGCCAGCAGCTTAGGCCTGGGGGACGCGAACACTGAAGCTTTCTTT. Full variable domain (rest looked up from reference TRBV13 and TRBJ1-1): AAGVIQSPRHLIKEKRETATLKCYPIPRHDTVYWYQQGPGQDPQFLISFYEKMQSDKGSIPDRFSAQQFSDYHSELNMSSLELGDSALYFCASSLGLGDANTEAFFGQGTRLTVV.

The rearrangement joins TRBV6-2 or TRBV6-3 to TRBJ2-5, with 8 bases matching TRBD2. This CDR3 is built from 16 residues. The V and J ends lost 7 bases and 3 bases, in that order; junction bases with no gene match: 13. Germline loops: CDR1 MNHEY, CDR2 SVGEGT. The CDR3 loop is CASTPEEAGEEETQYF. The CDR3 DNA reads TGTGCCAGCACCCCAGAGGAAGCGGGGGAAGAAGAGACCCAGTACTTC.

Worth noting for this clonotype: A single base separates this from a much larger clone, so it may be a read error. V gene TRBV28 combines with J gene TRBJ2-7; tentative D call: TRBD1 (6 bases). From germline, CDR1 is MDHEN and CDR2 SYDVKM. This CDR3 has 15 residues. The CDR3 bases are TGTGTCATCGCTAGATCTCGGACAGCGAACTACGAGCAGTACTTC. Residues: CVIARSRTANYEQYF.

This clonotype occurred a few times. The V gene is TRBV29-1, the J gene TRBJ2-5; D possibly matches TRBD1 or TRBD2 (7 bases each). This CDR3 comprises 13 residues. Germline values: CDR1 SQVTM, CDR2 ANQGSEA. The V gene lost 5 bases and the J gene lost 4 bases, with 14 bases spanning the gap. The CDR3 sequence: CSVCTGEGETQYF. As DNA, the CDR3 is TGCAGCGTTTGCACAGGGGAGGGAGAGACCCAGTACTTC.

This clonotype has more than one count but fewer than ten. The chain recombines TRBV29-1 with TRBJ2-5; the match to TRBD2 covers 10 bases. Germline CDR1 is SQVTM and CDR2 is ANQGSEA. V shed 4 bases and J 7 bases; nucleotides not matched to a gene: 15. The CDR3 is made up of 16 amino acids. The CDR3, as DNA: TGCAGCGTTGGGACTAGCGGACCACGGGCTGGTGTGACCCAGTACTTC. It codes for CSVGTSGPRAGVTQYF.

The chain links TRBV7-2 to TRBJ2-3; 9 nucleotides line up with TRBD2. This CDR3 is built from 15 residues. Germline-derived CDR1 and CDR2 are SGHTA and FQGNSA. V lost 5 bases and J lost 5; bases outside the gene matches: 8. CDR3 amino acids: CASSRDSGSLDTQYF. CDR3 coding DNA: TGTGCCAGCAGCCGCGATAGCGGGAGTTTAGATACGCAGTATTTT.

This clonotype was counted many times. V and J are TRBV5-1 and TRBJ2-1; no clear D gene. V was trimmed by 0 bases and J by 0 bases, leaving 10 bases between them. CDR1 and CDR2 (germline): SGHRS, YFSETQ. This CDR3 comprises 16 residues. The CDR3 DNA sequence: TGCGCCAGCAGCTTGGCCGGCGGAAACTCCTACAATGAGCAGTTCTTC. It yields the protein CASSLAGGNSYNEQFF.

This clonotype has only a few counts. The genes are TRBV20-1 and TRBJ2-7; TRBD2 is a possible D gene (6 bases). The CDR3 totals 13 residues. Per the germline V gene, CDR1 is DFQATT and CDR2 is SNEGSKA (reference sequence). Between the trimmed V and J ends, which lost 0 bases and 4 bases, there was a span of 10 bases. Written as DNA, the CDR3 is TGCAGTGCTAGAGACGGGAGTCGGTACGAGCAGTACTTC. It yields the protein CSARDGSRYEQYF.

Here the CDR3 reads CASSEDSYYGYTF. CDR3 DNA sequence: TGCGCCAGCAGTGAAGACAGCTACTATGGCTACACCTTC. This rearrangement joins TRBV10-2 to TRBJ1-2; D is possibly TRBD1 (5 bases). Germline V gene sequence: CDR1 WSHSY, CDR2 SAAADI. With 3 bases removed from V and 3 bases from J, the gap between germline ends came to 8 bases. The CDR3 is 13 amino acids.

V is TRBV7-2 and J is TRBJ1-2; the D is unclear. This CDR3 has 15 residues. V lost 3 bases to trimming and J lost 1 base, with 12 bases between them. Germline CDR1 and CDR2: SGHTA and FQGNSA. DNA of the CDR3: TGTGCCAGCAGCTTGGCTCCGGTCGTTAACTATGGCTACACCTTC. Translating gives CASSLAPVVNYGYTF.

The chain uses TRBV3-1 and TRBJ1-6, with D unresolved. The germline CDR1 and CDR2 sequences are LGHDT and YNNKEL (reference sequence). Deletions cut 1 base from V and 0 bases from J, with 4 bases between. The CDR3 contains 15 residues. The CDR3 region has the DNA TGTGCCAGCAGCCAAGGGGGCTCCTATAATTCACCCCTCCACTTT. Its protein is CASSQGGSYNSPLHF.

This clonotype was recorded a few times. The CDR3 DNA follows: TGTGCCAGCAGACCGGGACAGCTCCCCGGGGAGCTGTTTTTT. Protein sequence: CASRPGQLPGELFF. The J gene is TRBJ2-2, the V gene TRBV6-5; 7 positions agree with TRBD1. This CDR3 is built from 14 residues. The germline gives CDR1 MNHEY, CDR2 SVGAGI. The trim removed 6 bases at V and 6 bases at J, leaving 7 bases unmatched.

This clonotype was seen a few times. This chain connects TRBV7-9 to TRBJ2-1, with TRBD2 identical over 7 bases. Germline assignment: CDR1 SEHNR and CDR2 FQNEAQ (reference sequence). V trimming: 4 bases; J trimming: 7 bases; junction bases outside the gene matches: 16. The CDR3 totals 17 residues. This CDR3 reads CASSSSGLRGVLNEQFF. CDR3 in DNA: TGTGCCAGCAGCTCCTCCGGTCTCCGGGGGGTTTTAAATGAGCAGTTCTTC.

V gene TRBV20-1 combines with J gene TRBJ2-3; D remains ambiguous. Trimming stripped 0 bases from V and 1 base from J, with 8 bases between. In germline, CDR1 is DFQATT, CDR2 SNEGSKA (reference sequence). This CDR3 has 14 residues. The CDR3 region has the DNA TGCAGTGCTAGAGATGGTGGGGGCACAGATACGCAGTATTTT. This sequence encodes CSARDGGGTDTQYF.